This T cell receptor beta chain was recorded in a study of T cells after yellow fever vaccination. Study results and limitations: Subsequent booster samples again held most clones from primary vaccination (96% CD4, about 90% CD8).

Each CDR3 protein gets one entry after TCRdb re-called the 5' RACE reads with MiXCR. Of roughly 250,000 distinct CDR3 sequences listed, roughly 13% are singletons. Germline trimming cut 6 bases from V and 5 bases from J; bases unmatched to any gene: 5. CDR3 size: 14 residues. Comment on this clonotype: Its matching antigen is unknown.

Source: CD4+ T cells sorted from PBMCs, taken 45 days after the yellow fever booster vaccination. The chain uses TRBV12-3 or TRBV12-4 and TRBJ2-2; 8 positions agree with TRBD2. The sequence derives from a man younger than 45 who received the YFV17D yellow fever vaccine. The CDR3 here is CASSFGLATGELFF. In DNA form, the CDR3 reads TGTGCCAGCAGCTTCGGACTAGCAACCGGGGAGCTGTTTTTT.